Reported below is one T cell receptor beta chain. Per germline, CDR1 MDHEN and CDR2 SYDVKM. The length of the CDR3 is 13 residues. With 10 bases clipped from V and 3 bases from J, the junction kept 7 bases outside the gene matches. TCRdb reprocessed the 5' RACE reads with MiXCR, giving one entry per CDR3 protein. Found here are about 920,000 distinct CDR3 sequences, roughly an eighth of them singletons; the top ten hold 1.5% to 2%. This record comes from a study of identical twins. A further study also used this sample, focusing on yellow fever vaccine responses in identical twins.

The gene calls are TRBV28 and TRBJ2-7; 9 positions agree with TRBD1. The clonotype originates from a woman aged 18-35 years in good health. The sample taken for sequencing was PBMCs. The CDR3 protein is CATTPGQGYEQYF. DNA of the CDR3: TGTGCCACCACACCGGGACAGGGCTACGAGCAGTACTTC.